These T cell receptor beta chains were read from a single sample in a study of blood T cell repertoires in COVID-19. The assay was immunoSEQ multiplex PCR, and TCRdb's table has in-frame clones only and misses some. The sample shows a few hundred thousand clones, around 82% of them seen only once. The sample was peripheral blood. Receptor source: a person aged 65-85 years with COVID-19, enrolled during active disease. Both conserved end residues are part of each CDR3. The D gene is left open where the match is weak. Part of the rows lack a size; the others show once, few, many or a class for expanded clones.

D gene	V gene	clone size	J gene	CDR3 protein	CDR3 DNA
TRBD1	TRBV3-1/TRBV3-2	-	TRBJ1-3	CASSQPGQDGNTIYF	TGTGCCAGCAGCCAACCTGGACAGGACGGAAACACCATATATTTT
TRBD1	TRBV5-4	-	TRBJ2-2	CASSKQGATGELFF	TGTGCCAGCAGCAAACAGGGGGCAACCGGGGAGCTGTTTTTT
-	TRBV19	-	TRBJ1-4	CASSIGRKLFF	TGTGCCAGTAGTATAGGGCGGAAACTGTTTTTT
-	TRBV18	-	TRBJ1-2	CASSPTVIGYGYTF	TGTGCCAGCTCACCTACAGTCATCGGCTATGGCTACACCTTC
-	TRBV13	-	TRBJ1-3	CASSPLTSGTLGNTIYF	TGTGCCAGCAGCCCCCTTACCTCCGGGACACTTGGAAACACCATATATTTT
TRBD1	TRBV27	-	TRBJ1-5	CASSLDRDVDQPQHF	TGTGCCAGCAGTTTAGACAGGGATGTGGATCAGCCCCAGCATTTT
TRBD1	TRBV2	-	TRBJ2-7	CASSRDRGAEQYF	TGTGCCAGCAGCCGGGACAGGGGTGCCGAGCAGTACTTC
-	TRBV11-1	few	TRBJ2-1	CASSLGSYNEQFF	TGTGCCAGCAGTCTAGGGAGCTACAATGAGCAGTTCTTC
TRBD1	TRBV4-1	once	TRBJ2-7	CASSQDAPDRGPYEQYF	TGCGCCAGCAGCCAAGATGCCCCGGACAGGGGACCCTACGAGCAGTACTTC
TRBD1	TRBV7-2	once	TRBJ1-6	CASSPAGQVHNSPLHF	TGTGCCAGCAGTCCCGCGGGACAGGTCCATAATTCACCCCTCCACTTT
TRBD1	TRBV24-1	-	TRBJ1-2	CATSRQGNGYTF	TGTGCCACCTCCCGACAGGGCAATGGCTACACCTTC
-	TRBV27	-	TRBJ2-3	CASAGPGGVSTQYF	TGTGCCAGCGCCGGGCCCGGCGGGGTTTCTACGCAGTATTTT
-	TRBV7-2	-	TRBJ1-5	CASSFNRNQPQHF	TGTGCCAGCAGCTTTAACAGAAATCAGCCCCAGCATTTT
-	TRBV25-1	-	TRBJ1-4	CASSEYKGGQGNEKLFF	TGTGCCAGCAGTGAATATAAGGGGGGGCAAGGTAATGAAAAACTGTTTTTT
TRBD1	TRBV6-1	-	TRBJ2-3	CASSELTGSTDTQYF	TGTGCCAGCAGTGAATTGACAGGGAGCACAGATACGCAGTATTTT
TRBD1	TRBV4-1	-	TRBJ2-7	CASSQTGTGVYEQYF	TGCGCCAGCAGCCAGACCGGGACAGGTGTTTACGAGCAGTACTTC
-	TRBV6-5	-	TRBJ1-6	CASSSPGQGPSPLHF	TGTGCCAGCAGTTCCCCGGGGCAGGGGCCTTCACCCCTCCACTTT
-	TRBV4-2	-	TRBJ1-4	CASSQDVGTNEKLFF	TGTGCCAGCAGCCAAGACGTCGGAACTAATGAAAAACTGTTTTTT
-	TRBV10-2	-	TRBJ1-1	CASSESTALPEAFF	TGCGCCAGCAGTGAGTCGACCGCACTACCTGAAGCTTTCTTT
TRBD1	TRBV9	-	TRBJ2-3	CASSVTGDTDTQYF	TGTGCCAGCAGCGTGACAGGGGACACAGATACGCAGTATTTT
-	TRBV29-1	-	TRBJ2-2	CSVDPRNTGELFF	TGCAGCGTTGACCCTAGGAACACCGGGGAGCTGTTTTTT
TRBD2	TRBV7-9	-	TRBJ2-5	CASSLVAGGSETQYF	TGTGCCAGCAGCTTAGTAGCGGGAGGGTCAGAGACCCAGTACTTC
TRBD2	TRBV5-1	-	TRBJ2-2	CASTSRGRALANTGELFF	TGCGCCAGCACCTCCAGAGGGAGGGCATTAGCGAACACCGGGGAGCTGTTTTTT
-	TRBV20-1	-	TRBJ2-7	CSASGTGGRGHEQYF	TGCAGTGCTAGTGGGACGGGTGGCAGGGGCCACGAGCAGTACTTC
-	TRBV13	once	TRBJ1-1	CASSPFGRANTEAFF	TGTGCCAGCAGCCCTTTTGGCAGGGCCAACACTGAAGCTTTCTTT
TRBD2	TRBV19	once	TRBJ2-3	CASSLLAGISPTDTQYF	TGTGCCAGTAGTCTCCTAGCGGGGATTTCGCCGACAGATACGCAGTATTTT
TRBD1	TRBV7-8	-	TRBJ1-4	CASSQGQGAFEKLFF	TGTGCCAGCAGCCAGGGACAGGGCGCGTTTGAAAAACTGTTTTTT
-	TRBV4-1	-	TRBJ2-1	CASSQDKARYNEQFF	TGCGCCAGCAGCCAAGACAAAGCGCGCTACAATGAGCAGTTCTTC
TRBD2	TRBV19	-	TRBJ2-2	CASSIQGRLAGGTGELFF	TGTGCCAGTAGTATCCAGGGGAGACTAGCGGGAGGCACCGGGGAGCTGTTTTTT
TRBD1	TRBV10-2	-	TRBJ1-6	CASSDTGTGPNSPLHF	TGCGCCAGCAGTGACACCGGGACAGGGCCGAATTCACCCCTCCACTTT
TRBD1	TRBV6-1	-	TRBJ1-3	CASSEADRVQGNTIYF	TGTGCCAGCAGTGAAGCAGACAGGGTGCAGGGAAACACCATATATTTT